Shown below are 18 T cell receptor beta chains from a single sample sequenced in a study of PD-1 blockade in classical Hodgkin lymphoma. Libraries were prepared by immunoSEQ multiplex PCR; TCRdb keeps only in-frame clonotypes and omits some of them. Of 42,000 or so clones in the sample, more than 85% were seen once. Every patient relapsed after autologous stem cell transplantation, and brentuximab vedotin exposure varied. The sequenced sample was peripheral blood mononuclear cells (PBMCs), obtained before the second cycle of nivolumab. The receptor set was obtained from a human donor with classical Hodgkin lymphoma.

J is TRBJ2-3 and V is TRBV29-1; 9 bases align to TRBD2. V gave up 3 bases and J gave up 5 bases; unmatched junction bases: 3. Germline V gene lookup returns CDR1 SQVTM and CDR2 ANQGSEA. The CDR3 runs 13 residues. Written as DNA, the CDR3 is TGCAGCGTTGAGGCGGGGGGGGTAGATACGCAGTATTTT. Its protein is CSVEAGGVDTQYF.

The chain employs TRBV2 and TRBJ2-7; no firm D call. Germline-derived CDR1 and CDR2 are SNHLY and FYNNEI. Trimming pared 10 bases from V and 3 bases from J, leaving 13 bases between. The CDR3 extends over 12 amino acids. The CDR3 DNA reads as TGTGCCACCAAGGCGAGACTCTACGAGCAGTACTTC. This sequence encodes CATKARLYEQYF.

This chain uses TRBV27 with TRBJ2-3, with D maybe TRBD1 (5 bases). CDR3 length: 13 residues. CDR1 and CDR2 from the germline V gene are MNHEY and SMNVEV (reference sequence). V shed 2 bases and J shed 3 bases, with 6 bases lying between them. The CDR3 protein is CASSLHRTDTQYF. In nucleotides, the CDR3 is TGTGCCAGCAGTTTACACAGGACAGATACGCAGTATTTT.

The chain combines TRBV5-5 with TRBJ2-2; 7 bases are shared with TRBD1. V shed 3 bases, J shed 4 bases, and the junction held 9 bases outside the gene matches. The CDR3 is 16 amino acids. Germline CDR1 reads SGHKS; CDR2 reads YYEKEE (reference sequence). Written as DNA, the CDR3 is TGTGCCAGCAGCTCGTCACCGGGACAGCTCACCGGGGAGCTGTTTTTT. Amino acid sequence: CASSSSPGQLTGELFF.

The chain is built from TRBV25-1 and TRBJ2-2; D possibly matches TRBD1 or TRBD2 (5 bases each). CDR3 length equals 12 residues. Deletions cut 4 bases from V and 8 bases from J, with 8 bases between. Germline CDR1 is MGHDK and CDR2 is SYGVNS. CDR3 bases: TGTGCCAGCAGTGTTGGGGGAGGGGAGCTGTTTTTT. Protein: CASSVGGGELFF.

V is TRBV19 and J is TRBJ1-5, with no clear D. CDR1 and CDR2 (germline): LNHDA, SQIVND (reference sequence). Trimming shortened V by 0 bases and J by 7 bases, and 13 bases separated the two germline ends. The CDR3 has 15 residues. CDR3 nucleotides: TGTGCCAGTAGTATAGATCTTACAGCGGGACAGCCCCAGCATTTT. Translating gives CASSIDLTAGQPQHF.

The chain carries TRBV6-4 and TRBJ2-1, with 11 bases aligning to TRBD2. V lost 0 bases, J lost 6 bases, and 4 bases stayed unmatched. The CDR3 extends over 16 amino acids. CDR1 and CDR2 (germline): MRHNA, SNTAGT. Here the CDR3 DNA reads TGTGCCAGCAGTGACTCACTAGCGGGGGATTTCAATGAGCAGTTCTTC. This translates into CASSDSLAGDFNEQFF.

This clone was counted between two and nine times. This chain links TRBV9 with TRBJ1-2; D might be TRBD1 (5 bases). The CDR3 covers 13 residues. Germline CDR1 and CDR2: SGDLS and YYNGEE. V gave up 5 bases and J gave up 4 bases, with 12 bases separating them. The CDR3: CASRGEDRYGYTF. The CDR3 DNA follows: TGTGCCAGCAGAGGGGAGGACCGCTATGGCTACACCTTC.

CDR3 sequence reads: CSVESPLGYTF. The DNA of the CDR3 is TGCAGCGTTGAATCCCCTCTAGGCTACACCTTC. The V gene is TRBV29-1, the J gene TRBJ1-2; D not certain. Trimming stripped 2 bases from V and 8 bases from J, with 9 bases between. The V gene's germline CDR1 is SQVTM and CDR2 ANQGSEA. CDR3 length equals 11 residues.

This chain joins TRBV9 and TRBJ1-2; possible D gene TRBD1, 6 bases. The germline gives CDR1 SGDLS, CDR2 YYNGEE. V was cut by 4 bases and J by 8 bases, with 21 bases left in between. The CDR3 loop spans 15 amino acids. The CDR3 reads CASSSVPGELGGYTF. Here the CDR3 DNA reads TGTGCCAGCAGCTCTGTGCCAGGGGAATTAGGCGGCTACACCTTC. The variable domain in full, completed from reference TRBV9 and TRBJ1-2, reads DSGVTQTPKHLITATGQRVTLRCSPRSGDLSVYWYQQSLDQGLQFLIQYYNGEERAKGNILERFSAQQFPDLHSELNLSSLELGDSALYFCASSSVPGELGGYTFGSGTRLTVV.

J is TRBJ2-7 and V is TRBV7-8; D tentatively reads TRBD1 or TRBD2 (5 bases each). CDR3 length equals 14 residues. Trimming left V 3 bases short and J 2 bases short, with 11 bases between. Germline CDR1 SGHVS, CDR2 FQNEAQ. Written as DNA, the CDR3 is TGTGCCAGCAGCTTGTTCGGGACGCCCTACGAGCAGTACTTC. It translates to CASSLFGTPYEQYF.

V and J are TRBV18 and TRBJ2-5; TRBD1 agrees at 9 bases. Trimming at V came to 4 bases and at J to 3 bases, leaving 0 bases not matched to a gene. Germline CDR1 and CDR2: KGHSH and LQKENI. The CDR3 consists of 13 residues. The CDR3 here is CASSRDREETQYF. The DNA of the CDR3 is TGTGCCAGCTCACGGGACAGGGAAGAGACCCAGTACTTC.

The CDR3 nucleotides are TGTGCCAGCATCCTTGGGGAACTTCCTTCTGGAAACACCATATATTTT. Translation: CASILGELPSGNTIYF. The chain has TRBV2 and TRBJ1-3, with D unresolved. The V gene lost 7 bases and the J gene lost 1 base, with 17 bases spanning the gap. Germline assignment: CDR1 SNHLY and CDR2 FYNNEI. CDR3 length equals 16 residues.

In DNA, the CDR3 is TGTGCCAGCAGCCAAGAAGCTGAAAAACTGTTTTTT. Its protein is CASSQEAEKLFF. The rearrangement joins TRBV4-2 to TRBJ1-4; D is ambiguous. The CDR3 length is 12 residues. The germline V gene has CDR1 LGHNA and CDR2 YNFKEQ. V lost 0 bases and J lost 7, with 3 bases in between.

The gene calls are TRBV4-2 and TRBJ2-7; D remains ambiguous. The CDR3 spans 11 residues. Per germline, CDR1 LGHNA and CDR2 YNFKEQ. Trimming shortened V by 3 bases and J by 5 bases, and 5 bases separated the two germline ends. The CDR3 DNA sequence: TGTGCCAGCAGCCACGCCCACGAGCAGTACTTC. Translated: CASSHAHEQYF.

Notes on this clone: Other nucleotide sequences in the sample specify the same CDR3. The CDR3 is CASSQDKGGYNEQFF. In nucleotides, the CDR3 is TGTGCCAGCAGCCAAGATAAGGGAGGCTACAATGAGCAGTTCTTC. The rearrangement joins TRBV4-2 to TRBJ2-1; weak D call: TRBD2 (6 bases). This CDR3 region has 15 residues. Trimming shortened V by 0 bases and J by 3 bases, and 9 bases separated the two germline ends. Germline CDR1 LGHNA, CDR2 YNFKEQ.

This clone was seen a handful of times. J is TRBJ2-2 and V is TRBV4-2; 10 bases agree with TRBD1. The CDR3 length is 16 residues. Germline CDR1 and CDR2: LGHNA and YNFKEQ. After removal of 4 bases from V and 6 bases from J, the junction contained 8 bases not matched to a gene. CDR3 bases: TGTGCCAGCAGCCGCCCCGACAGGGGGCCGGCCGGGGAGCTGTTTTTT. Its protein product is CASSRPDRGPAGELFF.

The rearrangement links TRBV29-1 to TRBJ2-1, with D maybe TRBD2 (6 bases). Germline V gene lookup returns CDR1 SQVTM and CDR2 ANQGSEA. Trimming removed 4 bases at V and 8 bases at J, with 12 bases between. The CDR3 covers 12 residues. Written as DNA, the CDR3 is TGCAGCGTTGTTCCTAGCGCCGATGAGCAGTTCTTC. Amino acids: CSVVPSADEQFF.